This T cell receptor beta chain is from a study of cytomegalovirus exposure and HLA in healthy donors. In the PCR, 60 Vbeta and 13 Jbeta primers were used. Clones were read by immunoSEQ multiplex PCR, and TCRdb kept only the in-frame ones, dropping some. The sample carries 95,000 to 150,000 clones, approximately 87% recorded once. The V gene end was trimmed by 5 bases and the J gene end by 2 bases; junction bases not matched to a gene: 3. This CDR3 spans 15 amino acids. Germline assignment: CDR1 SGHVS and CDR2 FQNEAQ. This receptor was taken from a young man in good health and CMV-seropositive. V usage is TRBV7-8 and J usage is TRBJ2-6; 7 bases fit TRBD2. The sequenced sample was PBMCs. The CDR3: CASSLRGTGANVLTF. The CDR3 bases are TGTGCCAGCAGCCTGCGGGGGACTGGGGCCAACGTCCTGACTTTC.